The 2 T cell receptor beta chains below all came from one sample that was sequenced in a study of shared clonotypes between healthy human individuals. The repertoire was sequenced with immunoSEQ multiplex PCR; TCRdb's copy has only in-frame clones and lacks some. The sample contains some 2,000,000 clones, roughly 96% of which appear only once. Input material: naive CD4+ T cells sorted from blood. As to subset: CD45RA+ positively selected. The receptor set was obtained from a man between 18 and 35 years old in good health.

This sequence joins TRBV6-6 and TRBJ1-2; 7 bases fit TRBD1. V shed 4 bases, J shed 3 bases, and the junction held 5 bases outside the gene matches. Germline V gene lookup returns CDR1 MNHNY and CDR2 SVGAGI (reference sequence). The CDR3 extends over 14 amino acids. Here the CDR3 DNA reads TGTGCCAGCAGTTCAGGGGACAGCTACTATGGCTACACCTTC. Translated: CASSSGDSYYGYTF.

CDR3 amino acids: CASSFRGIFQETQYF. Here the CDR3 DNA reads TGTGCCAGCAGCTTCAGGGGGATATTCCAAGAGACCCAGTACTTC. The chain recombines TRBV11-2 with TRBJ2-5; 7 bases fit TRBD1. The germline V gene has CDR1 SGHAT and CDR2 FQNNGV. This CDR3 has 15 residues. V dropped 3 bases and J dropped 1; count of bases not matched to a gene: 5.